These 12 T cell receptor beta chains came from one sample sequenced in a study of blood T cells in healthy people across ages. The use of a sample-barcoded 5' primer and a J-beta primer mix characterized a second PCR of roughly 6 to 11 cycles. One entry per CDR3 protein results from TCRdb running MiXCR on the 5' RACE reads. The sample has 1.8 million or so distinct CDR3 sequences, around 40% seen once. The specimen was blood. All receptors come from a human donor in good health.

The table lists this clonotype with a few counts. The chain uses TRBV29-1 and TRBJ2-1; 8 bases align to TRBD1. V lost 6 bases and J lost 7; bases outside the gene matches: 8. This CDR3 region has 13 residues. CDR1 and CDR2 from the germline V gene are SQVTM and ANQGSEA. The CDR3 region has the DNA TGCAGCGTGACAGGGGTAGGAAATAATGAGCAGTTCTTC. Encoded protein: CSVTGVGNNEQFF.

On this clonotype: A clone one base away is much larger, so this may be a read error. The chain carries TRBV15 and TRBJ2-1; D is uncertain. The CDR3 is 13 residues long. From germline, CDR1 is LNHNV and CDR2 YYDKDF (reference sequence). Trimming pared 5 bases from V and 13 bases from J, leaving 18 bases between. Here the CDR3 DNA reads TGTGCCACCAGCGGGATTTTTGGAGAGACCCAGTTCTTC. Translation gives CATSGIFGETQFF. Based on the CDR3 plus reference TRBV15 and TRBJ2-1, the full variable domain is DAMVIQNPRYQVTQFGKPVTLSCSQTLNHNVMYWYQQKSSQAPKLLFHYYDKDFNNEADTPDNFQSRRPNTSFCFLDIRSPGLGDTAMYLCATSGIFGETQFFGPGTRLTVL.

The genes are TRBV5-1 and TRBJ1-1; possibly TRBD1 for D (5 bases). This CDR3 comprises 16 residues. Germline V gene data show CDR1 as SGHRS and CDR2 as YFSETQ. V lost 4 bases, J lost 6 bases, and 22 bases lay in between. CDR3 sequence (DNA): TGCGCCAGCAGCGTTCACCCCCAGGTGGGGACGGCTGAAGCTTTCTTT. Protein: CASSVHPQVGTAEAFF.

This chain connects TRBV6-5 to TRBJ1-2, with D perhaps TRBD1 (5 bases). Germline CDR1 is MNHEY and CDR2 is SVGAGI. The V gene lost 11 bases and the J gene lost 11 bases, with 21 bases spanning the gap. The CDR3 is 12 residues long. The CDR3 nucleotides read TGTGCCGTCGTTGGGGCGCGCTTCGAGTACACCTTC. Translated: CAVVGARFEYTF.

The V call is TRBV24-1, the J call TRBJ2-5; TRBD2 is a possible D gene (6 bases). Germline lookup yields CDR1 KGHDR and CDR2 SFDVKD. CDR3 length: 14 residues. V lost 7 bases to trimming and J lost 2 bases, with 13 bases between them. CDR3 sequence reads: CATSEGGVQETQYF. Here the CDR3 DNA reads TGTGCCACCAGCGAGGGCGGGGTACAAGAGACCCAGTACTTC.

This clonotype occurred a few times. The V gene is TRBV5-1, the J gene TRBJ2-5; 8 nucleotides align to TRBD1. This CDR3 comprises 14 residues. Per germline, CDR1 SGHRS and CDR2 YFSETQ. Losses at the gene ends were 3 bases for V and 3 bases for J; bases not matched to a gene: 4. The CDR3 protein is CASSWQDREETQYF. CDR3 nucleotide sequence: TGCGCCAGCAGCTGGCAGGACAGGGAAGAGACCCAGTACTTC.

CDR3 nucleotides: TGTGCCACCAGTGAAGGGGGTGGGGATCAGCCCCAGCATTTT. Its translation: CATSEGGGDQPQHF. This sequence joins TRBV24-1 and TRBJ1-5, with D possibly being TRBD1 (6 bases). Germline CDR1 KGHDR, CDR2 SFDVKD. The CDR3 totals 14 residues. V was pared by 4 bases and J by 5 bases, with 11 bases between.

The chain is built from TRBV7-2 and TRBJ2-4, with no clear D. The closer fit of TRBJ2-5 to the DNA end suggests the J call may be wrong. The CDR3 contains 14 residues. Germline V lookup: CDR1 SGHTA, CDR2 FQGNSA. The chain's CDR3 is CTSSRNVPQETQYF. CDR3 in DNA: TGTACCAGCAGCAGGAATGTCCCTCAAGAGACCCAGTACTTC.

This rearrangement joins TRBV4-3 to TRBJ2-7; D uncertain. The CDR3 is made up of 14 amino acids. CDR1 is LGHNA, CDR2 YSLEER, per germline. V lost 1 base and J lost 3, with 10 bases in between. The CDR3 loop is CASSQVLGDYEQYF. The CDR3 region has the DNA TGCGCCAGCAGCCAAGTTCTTGGGGACTACGAGCAGTACTTC.

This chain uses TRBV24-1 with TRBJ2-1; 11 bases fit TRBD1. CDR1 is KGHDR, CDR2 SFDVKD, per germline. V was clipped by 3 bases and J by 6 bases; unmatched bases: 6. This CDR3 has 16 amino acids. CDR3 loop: CATSDAGTGGGNEQFF. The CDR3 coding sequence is TGTGCCACCAGTGATGCCGGGACAGGGGGGGGCAATGAGCAGTTCTTC.

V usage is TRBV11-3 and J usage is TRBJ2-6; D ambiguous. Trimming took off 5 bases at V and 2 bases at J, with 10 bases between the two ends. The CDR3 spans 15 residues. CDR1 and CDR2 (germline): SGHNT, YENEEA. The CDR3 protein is CASSPRQAGANVLTF. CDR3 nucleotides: TGTGCCAGCAGCCCGCGGCAGGCTGGGGCCAACGTCCTGACTTTC.

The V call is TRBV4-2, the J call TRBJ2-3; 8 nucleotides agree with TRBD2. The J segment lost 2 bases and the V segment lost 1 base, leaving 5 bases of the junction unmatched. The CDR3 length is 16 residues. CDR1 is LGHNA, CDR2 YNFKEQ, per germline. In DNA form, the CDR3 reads TGTGCCAGCAGCCAAGCACTAGCGGCGACCACAGATACGCAGTATTTT. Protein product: CASSQALAATTDTQYF.